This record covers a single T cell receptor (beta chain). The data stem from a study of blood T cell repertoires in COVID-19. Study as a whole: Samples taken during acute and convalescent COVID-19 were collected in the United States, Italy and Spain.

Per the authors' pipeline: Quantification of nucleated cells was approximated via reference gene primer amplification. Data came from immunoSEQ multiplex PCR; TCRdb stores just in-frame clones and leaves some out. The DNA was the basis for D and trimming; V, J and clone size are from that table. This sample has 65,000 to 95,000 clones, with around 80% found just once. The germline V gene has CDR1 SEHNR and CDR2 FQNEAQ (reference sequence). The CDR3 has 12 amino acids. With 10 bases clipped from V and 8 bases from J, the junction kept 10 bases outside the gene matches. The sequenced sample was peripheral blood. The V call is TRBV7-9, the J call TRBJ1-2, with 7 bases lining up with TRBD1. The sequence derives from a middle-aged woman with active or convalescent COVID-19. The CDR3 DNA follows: TGTGCCATCAATGACAGGGAAAGCGGCTACACCTTC. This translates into CAINDRESGYTF.